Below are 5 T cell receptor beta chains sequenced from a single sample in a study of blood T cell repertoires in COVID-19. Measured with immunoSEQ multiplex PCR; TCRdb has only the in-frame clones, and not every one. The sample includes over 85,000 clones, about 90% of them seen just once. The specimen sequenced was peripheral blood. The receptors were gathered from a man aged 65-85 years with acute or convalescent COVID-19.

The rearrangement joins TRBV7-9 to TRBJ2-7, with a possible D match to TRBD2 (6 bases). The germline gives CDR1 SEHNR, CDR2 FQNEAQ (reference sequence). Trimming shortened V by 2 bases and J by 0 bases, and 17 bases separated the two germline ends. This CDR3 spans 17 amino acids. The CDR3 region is CASSLFPSDKSSYEQYF. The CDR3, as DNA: TGTGCCAGCAGCTTATTCCCTAGCGACAAAAGCTCCTACGAGCAGTACTTC.

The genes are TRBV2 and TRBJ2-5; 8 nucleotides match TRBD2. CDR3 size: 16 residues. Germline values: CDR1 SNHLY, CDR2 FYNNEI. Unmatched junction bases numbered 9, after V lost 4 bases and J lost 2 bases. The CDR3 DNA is TGTGCCAGCAGTGGTCTAGCGGGCCTAATACAAGAGACCCAGTACTTC. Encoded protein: CASSGLAGLIQETQYF.

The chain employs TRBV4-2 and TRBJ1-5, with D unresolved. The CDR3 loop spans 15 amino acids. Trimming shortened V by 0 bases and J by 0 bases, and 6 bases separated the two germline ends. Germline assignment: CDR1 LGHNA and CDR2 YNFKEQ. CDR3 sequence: CASSQDYGSNQPQHF. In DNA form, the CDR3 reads TGTGCCAGCAGCCAAGATTACGGTAGCAATCAGCCCCAGCATTTT.

CDR3 in amino acids: CASSVAPGAQTEAFF. As DNA, the CDR3 is TGTGCCAGCAGCGTGGCACCTGGGGCTCAGACTGAAGCTTTCTTT. V gene TRBV9 combines with J gene TRBJ1-1; D might be TRBD1 (5 bases). The V gene lost 2 bases and the J gene lost 5 bases, with 16 bases spanning the gap. Germline assignment: CDR1 SGDLS and CDR2 YYNGEE. This CDR3 comprises 15 residues.

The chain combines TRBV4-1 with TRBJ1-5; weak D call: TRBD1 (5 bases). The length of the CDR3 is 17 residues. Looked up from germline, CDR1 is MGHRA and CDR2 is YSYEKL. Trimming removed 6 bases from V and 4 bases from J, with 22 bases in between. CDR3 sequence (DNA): TGCGCCAGCAGATACGACGTTTTTTGGACAAAGAATCAGCCCCAGCATTTT. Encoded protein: CASRYDVFWTKNQPQHF.